These 18 T cell receptor beta chains were all obtained from the same sample, sequenced in a study of T cell responses to AZD1222 COVID-19 vaccine. The table came from immunoSEQ multiplex PCR; TCRdb's copy has only in-frame clones and leaves some out. The data show more than 110,000 clones, 75% to 95% seen once. The source was peripheral blood, collected on day 0 of AZD1222 vaccination. These receptors were obtained from an adult in good health.

The J gene is TRBJ1-5, the V gene TRBV10-1, with D uncertain. The CDR3 loop spans 13 amino acids. Looked up from germline, CDR1 is WNHNN and CDR2 is SYGVQD (reference sequence). Trimming left V 3 bases short and J 7 bases short, with 10 bases between. The CDR3 region is CASSDQVEQPQHF. Here the CDR3 DNA reads TGCGCCAGCAGTGATCAGGTCGAACAGCCCCAGCATTTT.

The CDR3 region has the DNA TGTGCCAGCAGCCAGATGGACTACCTAGGATACGAGCAGTACTTC. Translating gives CASSQMDYLGYEQYF. The rearrangement joins TRBV4-2 to TRBJ2-7; a possible D gene is TRBD2 (6 bases). The V gene's germline CDR1 is LGHNA and CDR2 YNFKEQ. Trimming removed 3 bases from V and 4 bases from J, with 16 bases in between. CDR3 size: 15 residues.

The chain joins TRBV5-4 to TRBJ1-2; possible D gene TRBD1, 6 bases. The germline V and J ends were trimmed by 0 bases and 6 bases, with 18 bases remaining between them. Germline V gene data show CDR1 as SGHNT and CDR2 as YYREEE (reference sequence). CDR3 length equals 16 residues. The CDR3, as DNA: TGTGCCAGCAGCTTGGGGGCTTGGACAGAGTTCAATGGCTACACCTTC. This encodes CASSLGAWTEFNGYTF.

The J gene is TRBJ2-1, the V gene TRBV5-6; maybe TRBD2 (6 bases). V lost 4 bases and J lost 8, with 16 bases in between. Germline V gene lookup returns CDR1 SGHDT and CDR2 YYEEEE. The CDR3 has 14 amino acids. The CDR3 nucleotides are TGTGCCAGCAGCAGAGCGGGTTTTGACGATGAGCAGTTCTTC. This gives the protein CASSRAGFDDEQFF.

V usage is TRBV5-5 and J usage is TRBJ2-3; TRBD1 is a possible D gene (6 bases). The CDR3 runs to 15 residues. Trimming took 2 bases from V and 4 from J, leaving 14 bases between them. Looked up from germline, CDR1 is SGHKS and CDR2 is YYEKEE (reference sequence). The CDR3 DNA reads TGTGCCAGCAGCTTCGTTGGACAGATCGCAGATACGCAGTATTTT. This codes for CASSFVGQIADTQYF.

This chain links TRBV20-1 with TRBJ1-1; D is ambiguous. V was cut by 3 bases and J by 2 bases, with 13 bases left in between. The CDR3 covers 14 residues. Looked up from germline, CDR1 is DFQATT and CDR2 is SNEGSKA (reference sequence). The CDR3 bases are TGCAGTGCTAGTAGGGAAGCATTAAACACTGAAGCTTTCTTT. It yields the protein CSASREALNTEAFF.

The V call is TRBV6-5, the J call TRBJ1-6; 7 nucleotides line up with TRBD1. V lost 0 bases to trimming and J lost 5 bases; unmatched junction nucleotides: 4. CDR3 length: 16 residues. CDR1 is MNHEY, CDR2 SVGAGI, per germline. CDR3 DNA sequence: TGTGCCAGCAGTTACTCGTTTCAGGGGGATAATTCACCCCTCCACTTT. Protein: CASSYSFQGDNSPLHF.

This chain connects TRBV4-1 to TRBJ2-1; D may be TRBD1 or TRBD2 (5 bases each). The V gene lost 0 bases and the J gene lost 15 bases, with 18 bases spanning the gap. The CDR3 totals 14 residues. Germline CDR1 and CDR2: MGHRA and YSYEKL. The CDR3 sequence is CASSQDGSGPVVFF. In DNA, the CDR3 is TGCGCCAGCAGCCAAGATGGTTCGGGACCCGTCGTGTTCTTC.

This chain uses TRBV3-1 (or the pseudogene TRBV3-2) with TRBJ1-2, with 7 nucleotides matching TRBD1. The CDR3 length is 13 residues. CDR1 and CDR2 from the germline V gene are LGHDT and YNNKEL (reference sequence). V shed 4 bases and J 4 bases; nucleotides not matched to a gene: 3. In DNA form, the CDR3 reads TGTGCCAGCAGCCTGGGACAGCGCTATGGCTACACCTTC. Its protein product is CASSLGQRYGYTF.

The chain carries TRBV12-3 or TRBV12-4 and TRBJ1-2; D might be TRBD1 (5 bases). The CDR3 has 13 residues. The germline V and J ends were trimmed by 6 bases and 4 bases, with 12 bases remaining between them. CDR3 loop: CASSSGTVYGYTF. The DNA of the CDR3 is TGTGCCAGCAGCTCTGGGACGGTCTATGGCTACACCTTC.

The rearrangement uses TRBV27 and TRBJ1-5; D ambiguous. CDR3 length equals 17 residues. The V gene's germline CDR1 is MNHEY and CDR2 SMNVEV (reference sequence). V was pared by 6 bases and J by 2 bases, with 20 bases between. CDR3 amino acids: CASSPDGWAEGNQPQHF. CDR3 nucleotide sequence: TGTGCCAGCAGCCCAGACGGGTGGGCAGAAGGCAATCAGCCCCAGCATTTT.

This clone has just one count. The chain links TRBV2 to TRBJ1-1, with a weak D call TRBD1 (5 bases). This CDR3 has 13 amino acids. CDR1 SNHLY and CDR2 FYNNEI come from the germline V gene. Trimming took off 7 bases at V and 0 bases at J, with 9 bases between the two ends. CDR3 bases: TGTGCCAGCAATGGGGACCTGAACACTGAAGCTTTCTTT. This translates into CASNGDLNTEAFF.

The V gene is TRBV10-2, the J gene TRBJ1-2, with TRBD1 matching over 7 bases. Germline assignment: CDR1 WSHSY and CDR2 SAAADI. The CDR3 spans 14 residues. V dropped 4 bases and J dropped 3; count of bases not matched to a gene: 5. CDR3 sequence reads: CASSGQGLDYGYTF. The CDR3, as DNA: TGCGCCAGCAGTGGACAGGGATTGGACTATGGCTACACCTTC.

V usage is TRBV6-5 and J usage is TRBJ1-2, with D tentatively TRBD1 (6 bases). Germline V gene data show CDR1 as MNHEY and CDR2 as SVGAGI. The V gene lost 5 bases and the J gene lost 4 bases, with 14 bases spanning the gap. The CDR3 runs 14 residues. DNA for the CDR3: TGTGCCAGCAGTCCGGGACACCGAACCTATGGCTACACCTTC. It specifies CASSPGHRTYGYTF.

CDR3 coding DNA: TGTGCCAGCAGCGCTCGACAGGAGAACACTGAAGCTTTCTTT. It codes for CASSARQENTEAFF. J is TRBJ1-1 and V is TRBV3-1 (or the pseudogene TRBV3-2); a possible D gene is TRBD1 (6 bases). The CDR3 has 14 amino acids. The V end lost 5 bases, the J end lost 1 base, and 11 bases lay between the germline ends. Looked up from germline, CDR1 is LGHDT and CDR2 is YNNKEL (reference sequence).

The V gene is TRBV4-2, the J gene TRBJ1-2, with D possibly being TRBD1 (6 bases). V lost 5 bases and J lost 2, with 12 bases in between. The V gene's germline CDR1 is LGHNA and CDR2 YNFKEQ. The CDR3 contains 14 residues. The CDR3 DNA sequence: TGTGCCAGCAGCGTACAGGGTACAAACTATGGCTACACCTTC. It translates to CASSVQGTNYGYTF.

The chain uses TRBV27 and TRBJ2-7; D gene unclear. Germline assignment: CDR1 MNHEY and CDR2 SMNVEV (reference sequence). V lost 8 bases and J 3 bases, leaving 11 bases between the germline ends. The CDR3 has 12 residues. CDR3 sequence: CASGVPGYEQYF. Written as DNA, the CDR3 is TGTGCCAGCGGGGTTCCGGGCTACGAGCAGTACTTC.

The chain couples TRBV3-1 (or the pseudogene TRBV3-2) to TRBJ1-5; D is unresolved. Trimming removed 1 base at V and 6 bases at J, with 4 bases between. In germline, CDR1 is LGHDT, CDR2 YNNKEL (reference sequence). The length of the CDR3 is 12 residues. CDR3 in amino acids: CASSQGPQPQHF. The CDR3 DNA sequence: TGTGCCAGCAGCCAAGGACCTCAGCCCCAGCATTTT.